The 6 T cell receptor beta chains given below trace back to one sample, sequenced in a study of technical replicates of blood from a handful of donors. Only in-frame clones appear in the TCRdb table, and some are missing; sequencing was by immunoSEQ multiplex PCR. Of approximately 74,000 clones in the sample, roughly 98% were seen once. The sample taken for sequencing was T cells isolated from PBMCs. These receptors all stem from a human donor in good health.

V is TRBV7-6 and J is TRBJ1-5, with D maybe TRBD1 (5 bases). The V gene's germline CDR1 is SGHVS and CDR2 FNYEAQ. V lost 1 base and J 3 bases, leaving 22 bases between the germline ends. The CDR3 consists of 19 residues. The CDR3 DNA is TGTGCCAGCAGCTTAGGGCGGGGCGTCCGGGACCCGGACAATCAGCCCCAGCATTTT. Translated: CASSLGRGVRDPDNQPQHF.

Written as DNA, the CDR3 is TGTGCCAGCAGTGGATCAAAGACAGGGGACAACACTGAAGCTTTCTTT. This gives the protein CASSGSKTGDNTEAFF. The V and J genes are TRBV25-1 and TRBJ1-1; TRBD1 matches 8 bases. J gave up 2 bases and V 4 bases, and 9 bases lay outside the gene matches. Germline V CDR1 and CDR2: MGHDK, SYGVNS. The CDR3 sequence is 16 residues long.

The CDR3 DNA follows: TGTGCCAGCACCCCCGGGGGCACTGAAGCTTTCTTT. This codes for CASTPGGTEAFF. J is TRBJ1-1 and V is TRBV28, with D tentatively TRBD1 (5 bases). Looked up from germline, CDR1 is MDHEN and CDR2 is SYDVKM. Trimming took off 7 bases at V and 4 bases at J, with 10 bases between the two ends. The CDR3 is 12 amino acids.

This chain uses TRBV6-6 with TRBJ2-5; TRBD2 aligns across 7 bases. The germline V gene encodes CDR1 MNHNY and CDR2 SVGAGI (reference sequence). Trimming removed 2 bases from V and 5 bases from J; junction bases left unmatched: 5. The CDR3 extends over 14 amino acids. The CDR3 loop is CASSYITSDETQYF. DNA of the CDR3: TGTGCCAGCAGTTACATCACTAGCGACGAGACCCAGTACTTC.

The chain combines TRBV7-9 with TRBJ2-1; 8 bases are a match to TRBD2. The CDR3 has 16 residues. V lost 5 bases, J lost 8 bases, and 14 bases stayed unmatched. Looked up from germline, CDR1 is SEHNR and CDR2 is FQNEAQ (reference sequence). In nucleotides, the CDR3 is TGTGCCAGCAGCCCTCCCCCGGGACTAGTCTCCTATGAGCAGTTCTTC. Protein: CASSPPPGLVSYEQFF.

V gene TRBV10-1 combines with J gene TRBJ1-4, with D tentatively TRBD1 (5 bases). Germline lookup yields CDR1 WNHNN and CDR2 SYGVQD (reference sequence). CDR3 length: 15 amino acids. V lost 0 bases to trimming and J lost 3 bases, with 8 bases between them. The CDR3, as DNA: TGCGCCAGCAGTGAGTCGACAGACCCTAATGAAAAACTGTTTTTT. This encodes CASSESTDPNEKLFF.